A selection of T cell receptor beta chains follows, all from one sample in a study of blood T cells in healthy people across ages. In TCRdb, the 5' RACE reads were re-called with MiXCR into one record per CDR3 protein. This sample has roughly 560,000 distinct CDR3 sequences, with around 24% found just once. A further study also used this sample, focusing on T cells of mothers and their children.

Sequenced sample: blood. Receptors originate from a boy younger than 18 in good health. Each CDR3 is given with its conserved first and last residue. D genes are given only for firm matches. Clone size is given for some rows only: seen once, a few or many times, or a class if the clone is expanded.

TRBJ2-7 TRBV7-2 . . CASSYDLAAKSYEQYF TGTGCCAGCAGCTACGATTTAGCGGCCAAGTCCTACGAGCAGTACTTC
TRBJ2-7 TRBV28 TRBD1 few CASNIGTGGGHEQYF TGTGCCAGCAATATCGGGACAGGGGGCGGCCACGAGCAGTACTTC
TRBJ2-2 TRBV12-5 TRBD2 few CASGSLAGGPTTGELFF TGTGCTAGTGGTTCACTAGCGGGAGGGCCTACCACCGGGGAGCTGTTTTTT
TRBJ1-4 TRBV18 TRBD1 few CASSFTGTGEEKLFF TGTGCCAGCTCGTTCACCGGGACAGGGGAAGAAAAACTGTTTTTT
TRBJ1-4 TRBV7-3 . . CASSLHPATNEKLFF TGTGCCAGCAGCTTACATCCCGCAACTAATGAAAAACTGTTTTTT
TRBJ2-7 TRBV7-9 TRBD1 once CASSPGTGEISYEQYF TGTGCCAGCAGCCCCGGGACAGGGGAAATCTCCTACGAGCAGTACTTC
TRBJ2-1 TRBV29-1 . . CSSGVGSYNEQFF TGCAGCTCCGGGGTGGGTTCCTACAATGAGCAGTTCTTC
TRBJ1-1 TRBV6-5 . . CASSYRNLRGKGTEAFF TGTGCCAGCAGTTACCGTAATTTAAGGGGGAAGGGGACTGAAGCTTTCTTT
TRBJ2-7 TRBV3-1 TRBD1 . CASSTTGVDDEQYF TGTGCCAGCAGCACCACAGGGGTTGACGACGAGCAGTACTTC
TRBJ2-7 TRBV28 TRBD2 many CASSSPGLAVYEQYF TGTGCCAGCAGTTCCCCCGGACTAGCGGTTTACGAGCAGTACTTC
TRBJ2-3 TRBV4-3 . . CASSPSGIAARTDTQYF TGCGCCAGCAGCCCCAGTGGAATAGCGGCCCGCACAGATACGCAGTATTTT